This is a list of T cell receptor beta chains from one sample in a study of blood T cell repertoires in COVID-19. Generated by immunoSEQ multiplex PCR, the TCRdb table keeps only in-frame clones and is missing some. The sample lists tens of thousands of clones, approximately 85% occurring once. Sequencing input: peripheral blood. The source of these receptors is a man between 60 and 70 years old with acute or convalescent COVID-19. Both conserved end residues are part of each CDR3. Each record gives: J gene, clone size, D gene, V gene, CDR3 protein. D genes are given only for firm matches. Clone size, where shown, is once, few, many, or a class for clones that have expanded.

>TRBJ2-2|-|-|TRBV7-6
CASSLAGHSGELFF
>TRBJ2-7|-|-|TRBV11-2
CASSMRQADAYEQYF
>TRBJ2-3|-|TRBD2|TRBV10-2
CASSGTSGSYPDTQYF
>TRBJ1-4|-|-|TRBV19
CASSPQGTTNEKLFF
>TRBJ2-1|-|TRBD1|TRBV3-1/TRBV3-2
CASSQERDRGVPEQFF
>TRBJ1-1|-|-|TRBV9
CASSVEGDTEAFF
>TRBJ2-5|-|TRBD1|TRBV4-3
CASSQGTGGQETQYF
>TRBJ1-4|-|TRBD1|TRBV5-1
CASSLQGTANEKLFF
>TRBJ2-7|-|TRBD1|TRBV30
CAWSTGTGGRDEQYF
>TRBJ2-5|-|-|TRBV9
CASSPPGGDGTQYF
>TRBJ2-7|-|TRBD1|TRBV24-1
CATSGTPGQGAYEQYF
>TRBJ1-6|-|TRBD1|TRBV27
CASSLSSTGSNSPLHF
>TRBJ2-2|once|TRBD1|TRBV7-6
CASSRQGGGELFF
>TRBJ2-7|-|TRBD2|TRBV3-1/TRBV3-2
CASSQGLAGHEQYF
>TRBJ1-1|-|-|TRBV29-1
CSVEAELNTEAFF
>TRBJ2-1|-|TRBD2|TRBV28
CASHPEGSGNNEQFF
>TRBJ2-3|-|TRBD1|TRBV5-6
CASSLVTTGAGDTQYF
>TRBJ1-2|once|TRBD1|TRBV28
CASSLQGARGYTF
>TRBJ2-2|-|TRBD2|TRBV7-2
CASSQDWTSVRELFF
>TRBJ2-3|-|TRBD2|TRBV3-1/TRBV3-2
CASSQAGTSGSRSDTQYF
>TRBJ1-1|once|-|TRBV5-1
CASSLGDTMNTEAFF
>TRBJ2-2|-|-|TRBV10-3
CAISRDPGTGELFF